Below are 10 T cell receptor beta chains sequenced from a single sample in a study of T cell clones after liver transplantation. Generated by immunoSEQ multiplex PCR, the TCRdb table keeps only in-frame clones and is missing some. This table has roughly 80,000 clones, roughly 80% appearing once. The sequencing used CD4+ T cells from blood, collected approximately 3.5 years after liver transplant. The receptor source for this set is a human patient who received a liver transplant. Certain T cells may be donor cells from the graft.

The chain employs TRBV5-1 and TRBJ2-3, with 12 bases matching TRBD2. The CDR3 length is 16 residues. Trimming cost V 4 bases and J 4 bases; bases outside gene matches: 7. Germline CDR1 SGHRS, CDR2 YFSETQ. The CDR3 region is CASSQGLAGQADTQYF. The CDR3 nucleotides are TGCGCCAGCAGCCAAGGACTAGCGGGACAGGCAGATACGCAGTATTTT.

In nucleotides, the CDR3 is TGTGCCAGCAGCCGGGGGGAGGATCTCGAGACCCAGTACTTC. Its protein product is CASSRGEDLETQYF. This chain connects TRBV4-2 to TRBJ2-5; D perhaps matches TRBD2 (6 bases). The V gene's germline CDR1 is LGHNA and CDR2 YNFKEQ. Trimming stripped 4 bases from V and 5 bases from J, with 14 bases between. The CDR3 consists of 14 residues.

J is TRBJ2-5 and V is TRBV18; no firm D call. The CDR3 loop spans 15 amino acids. V was cut by 3 bases and J by 2 bases, with 13 bases left in between. Germline-derived CDR1 and CDR2 are KGHSH and LQKENI. CDR3 in amino acids: CASSPERASQETQYF. The CDR3 DNA reads as TGTGCCAGCTCACCCGAACGGGCGTCTCAAGAGACCCAGTACTTC.

V and J are TRBV9 and TRBJ2-5, with D unclear. V lost 0 bases and J 3 bases, leaving 12 bases between the germline ends. The CDR3 sequence is 15 residues long. CDR1 is SGDLS and CDR2 is YYNGEE in the germline V gene. The CDR3: CASSVAWSAEETQYF. The CDR3 DNA follows: TGTGCCAGCAGCGTAGCTTGGTCAGCTGAAGAGACCCAGTACTTC.

The rearrangement links TRBV5-1 to TRBJ2-3; TRBD2 matches 10 bases. With V trimmed by 1 base and J by 6 bases, 5 bases remained unmatched. Germline V gene sequence: CDR1 SGHRS, CDR2 YFSETQ. The CDR3 runs 15 residues. CDR3 DNA: TGCGCCAGCAGCTTGTCTAGCGGGAGATCGGATACGCAGTATTTT. It is translated as CASSLSSGRSDTQYF.

The rearrangement joins TRBV23-1 to TRBJ2-7, with 13 bases lining up with TRBD2. TRBV23-1 belongs to the ORF category, with a function that is uncertain. The CDR3 runs 16 residues. With 2 bases clipped from V and 5 bases from J, the junction kept 6 bases outside the gene matches. The CDR3 nucleotides read TGCGCCAGCAGTCAACCCCGGACTAGCGGGAGCCACGAGCAGTACTTC. Translating it yields CASSQPRTSGSHEQYF.

This chain links TRBV5-5 with TRBJ1-5; D not resolved. The length of the CDR3 is 15 residues. Germline-derived CDR1 and CDR2 are SGHKS and YYEKEE (reference sequence). V lost 0 bases, J lost 6 bases, and 13 bases lay in between. The CDR3, as DNA: TGTGCCAGCAGCTTGGCCGTAGGGCAGACTCAGCCCCAGCATTTT. Amino acids: CASSLAVGQTQPQHF.

The chain has TRBV9 and TRBJ2-1; 8 bases agree with TRBD1. The V gene's germline CDR1 is SGDLS and CDR2 YYNGEE. The CDR3 runs to 15 residues. V lost 3 bases and J lost 0; bases outside the gene matches: 2. CDR3 sequence: CASSAQGDSYNEQFF. The DNA of the CDR3 is TGTGCCAGCAGCGCACAGGGGGACTCCTACAATGAGCAGTTCTTC.

The chain uses TRBV18 and TRBJ2-1, with 8 bases that match TRBD1. V shed 6 bases, J shed 9 bases, and the junction held 10 bases outside the gene matches. The CDR3 runs 14 residues. CDR1 is KGHSH and CDR2 is LQKENI in the germline V gene. The CDR3 nucleotides read TGTGCCAGCTCCCTCTCGGACAGGGTCGGTGAGCAGTTCTTC. Translation: CASSLSDRVGEQFF. The full variable domain, in which reference TRBV18 and TRBJ2-1 provide the parts outside the CDR3, is NAGVMQNPRHLVRRRGQEARLRCSPMKGHSHVYWYRQLPEEGLKFMVYLQKENIIDESGMPKERFSAEFPKEGPSILRIQQVVRGDSAAYFCASSLSDRVGEQFFGPGTRLTVL.

The chain has TRBV19 and TRBJ2-7; 9 bases map to TRBD2. Per germline, CDR1 LNHDA and CDR2 SQIVND (reference sequence). Trimming cost V 7 bases and J 4 bases; bases outside gene matches: 14. CDR3 length: 16 amino acids. CDR3 region: CASTPYSGRGMYEQYF. The CDR3 bases are TGTGCCAGTACCCCCTATAGCGGGAGAGGCATGTACGAGCAGTACTTC.